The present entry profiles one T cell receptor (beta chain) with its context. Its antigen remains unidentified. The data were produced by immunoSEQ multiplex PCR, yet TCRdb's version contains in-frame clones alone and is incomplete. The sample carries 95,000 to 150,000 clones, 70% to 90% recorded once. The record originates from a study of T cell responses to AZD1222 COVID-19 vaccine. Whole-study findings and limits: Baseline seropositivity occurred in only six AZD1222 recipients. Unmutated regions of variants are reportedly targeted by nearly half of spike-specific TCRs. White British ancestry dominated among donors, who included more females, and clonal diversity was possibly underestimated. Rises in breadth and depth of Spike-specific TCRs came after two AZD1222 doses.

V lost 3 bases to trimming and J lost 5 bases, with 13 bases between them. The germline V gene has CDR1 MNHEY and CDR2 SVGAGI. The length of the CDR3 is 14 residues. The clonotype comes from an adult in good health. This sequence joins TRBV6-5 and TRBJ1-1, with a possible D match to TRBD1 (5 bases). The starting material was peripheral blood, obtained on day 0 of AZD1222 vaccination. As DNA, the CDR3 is TGTGCCAGCAGTTATGGGGAGGGGCTTACTGAAGCTTTCTTT. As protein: CASSYGEGLTEAFF.